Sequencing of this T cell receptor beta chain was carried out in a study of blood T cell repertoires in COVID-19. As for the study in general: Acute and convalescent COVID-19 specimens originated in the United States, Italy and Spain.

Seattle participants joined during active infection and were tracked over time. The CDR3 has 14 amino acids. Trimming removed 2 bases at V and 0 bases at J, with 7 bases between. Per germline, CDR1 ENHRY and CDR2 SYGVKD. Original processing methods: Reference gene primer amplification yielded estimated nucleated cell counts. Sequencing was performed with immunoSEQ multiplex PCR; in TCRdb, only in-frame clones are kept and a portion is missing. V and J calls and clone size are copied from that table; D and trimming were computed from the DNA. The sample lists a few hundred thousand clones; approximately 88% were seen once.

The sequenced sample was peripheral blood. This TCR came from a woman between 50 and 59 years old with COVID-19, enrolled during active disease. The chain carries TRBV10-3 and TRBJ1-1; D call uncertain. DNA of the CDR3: TGTGCCATCAGTGAGCCTACGGTGAACACTGAAGCTTTCTTT. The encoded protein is CAISEPTVNTEAFF.